The 15 T cell receptor beta chains below come from one sample, sequenced in a study of shared clonotypes between healthy human individuals (dated by TCRdb to about 2020). The receptor library was made with the immunoSEQ multiplex PCR assay. TCRdb re-hosts the immuneACCESS table, in-frame sequences only. Its copies lack some clones; in the studies checked, an unresolved V gene accounts for under half of them, and the cause for the rest is not known. Here the sample has approximately 2.1 million clones; 85% to 95% occur a single time. The top ten hold 0.39% of the sample. Sequencing input: naive CD4+ T cells from PBMCs. The sample's cell subset or site label, in plain terms: CD45RA+ positively selected. These receptors all stem from a man aged 18 to 30 in good health. Some clones in this sample may be carry-over from other donors' samples.

V is TRBV30 and J is TRBJ2-7; tentatively, D is TRBD2 (5 bases). This CDR3 comprises 18 residues. V lost 2 bases to trimming and J lost 3 bases, with 26 bases between them. Germline CDR1 reads GTSNPN; CDR2 reads SVGIG (reference sequence). CDR3 coding DNA: TGTGCCTGGAGTTCTCTGACCTTGGACTTGGGTAGTAACTACGAGCAGTACTTC. As protein: CAWSSLTLDLGSNYEQYF.

This clone has just one count. The chain recombines TRBV21-1 with TRBJ1-5; the table's D call, TRBD1, was not checked against the DNA. TRBV21-1 is flagged as a pseudogene. This CDR3 contains 13 residues. CDR3: CAPERGRFQPQHF. In DNA, the CDR3 is TGTGCCCCAGAGAGGGGGCGGTTTCAGCCCCAGCATTTT.

V gene TRBV12-2 combines with J gene TRBJ2-1; the D segment call TRBD2 is taken from the table without a DNA check. TRBV12-2 is a documented pseudogene. CDR3 length equals 17 residues. The CDR3 is CASRPREVESNYNEQFF. CDR3 sequence (DNA): TGTGCAAGTCGTCCTCGGGAGGTAGAGTCTAATTACAATGAGCAGTTCTTC.

This clone occurred once. This chain connects TRBV5-4 to TRBJ2-1; tentative D call: TRBD2 (6 bases). Per the germline V gene, CDR1 is SGHNT and CDR2 is YYREEE (reference sequence). V was pared by 3 bases and J by 6 bases, with 13 bases between. The CDR3 contains 14 residues. Written as DNA, the CDR3 is TGTGCCAGCAGCTCGCGGGGTCTTGGCAATGAGCAGTTCTTC. Translating gives CASSSRGLGNEQFF. Looking up the rest from reference TRBV5-4 and TRBJ2-1 gives the full variable domain: ETGVTQSPTHLIKTRGQQVTLRCSSQSGHNTVSWYQQALGQGPQFIFQYYREEENGRGNFPPRFSGLQFPNYSSELNVNALELDDSALYLCASSSRGLGNEQFFGPGTRLTVL.

The chain is built from TRBV19 and TRBJ2-5; possibly TRBD1 for D (5 bases). The germline CDR1 and CDR2 sequences are LNHDA and SQIVND (reference sequence). The CDR3 spans 14 residues. V gave up 0 bases and J gave up 5 bases, with 10 bases separating them. The CDR3 nucleotides are TGTGCCAGTAGTATAGACAGGGATCGGGAGACCCAGTACTTC. Protein product: CASSIDRDRETQYF.

The chain is built from TRBV11-3 and TRBJ2-1; D call uncertain. The germline gives CDR1 SGHNT, CDR2 YENEEA. The V gene lost 4 bases and the J gene lost 9 bases, with 10 bases spanning the gap. The CDR3 contains 12 residues. The CDR3 nucleotides read TGTGCCAGCAGCTCGACCTATTCTGAGCAGTTCTTC. Its translation is CASSSTYSEQFF.

The CDR3 DNA follows: TGTGCCAGCAGCCCCCGGCAGTACTACGAGCAGTACTTC. This gives the protein CASSPRQYYEQYF. The chain carries TRBV7-2 and TRBJ2-7; D not resolved. This CDR3 has 13 residues. V was clipped by 5 bases and J by 3 bases, with 11 bases between them. Germline lookup yields CDR1 SGHTA and CDR2 FQGNSA.

The J gene is TRBJ1-1, the V gene TRBV7-9; 7 bases align to TRBD1. This CDR3 region has 15 residues. CDR1 is SEHNR, CDR2 FQNEAQ, per germline (reference sequence). The trim removed 1 base at V and 1 base at J, leaving 3 bases unmatched. The chain's CDR3 is CASSLVYRGNTEAFF. For the CDR3, the DNA is TGTGCCAGCAGCTTAGTTTACAGGGGGAACACTGAAGCTTTCTTT. Based on the CDR3 plus reference TRBV7-9 and TRBJ1-1, the full variable domain is DTGVSQNPRHKITKRGQNVTFRCDPISEHNRLYWYRQTLGQGPEFLTYFQNEAQLEKSRLLSDRFSAERPKGSFSTLEIQRTEQGDSAMYLCASSLVYRGNTEAFFGQGTRLTVV.

A note on this clone: Other DNA sequences in this sample translate to the same CDR3. The chain joins TRBV11-2 to TRBJ2-1; D might be TRBD2 (5 bases). CDR1 SGHAT and CDR2 FQNNGV come from the germline V gene. Trimming shortened V by 1 base and J by 7 bases, and 8 bases separated the two germline ends. The CDR3 is 13 residues long. The CDR3 nucleotides are TGTGCCAGCAGCTTAGGACTACCTAATGAGCAGTTCTTC. Its protein product is CASSLGLPNEQFF.

With regard to this clone: Other DNA sequences in this specimen translate into the identical CDR3. V is TRBV28 and J is TRBJ2-7; no clear D gene. V was trimmed by 2 bases and J by 5 bases, leaving 7 bases between them. The CDR3 spans 12 residues. The V gene's germline CDR1 is MDHEN and CDR2 SYDVKM. The CDR3 DNA is TGTGCCAGCAGTTTACTAAGGGACGAGCAGTACTTC. Its protein is CASSLLRDEQYF.

The chain carries TRBV15 and TRBJ1-1; D not certain. Germline-derived CDR1 and CDR2 are LNHNV and YYDKDF (reference sequence). The CDR3 totals 15 residues. V lost 0 bases, J lost 1 base, and 9 bases lay in between. CDR3 bases: TGTGCCACCAGCAGAGATACCGGGAAGAACACTGAAGCTTTCTTT. Protein product: CATSRDTGKNTEAFF.

In this sample, this clone turned up a few times. J is TRBJ1-1 and V is TRBV5-1; D is uncertain. Per the germline V gene, CDR1 is SGHRS and CDR2 is YFSETQ. Trimming removed 1 base at V and 3 bases at J, with 16 bases between. The CDR3 consists of 16 residues. This CDR3 reads CASSLSGPTRDTEAFF. In DNA, the CDR3 is TGCGCCAGCAGCTTGTCCGGGCCCACGAGGGACACTGAAGCTTTCTTT. The full variable domain, its missing parts supplied by reference TRBV5-1 and TRBJ1-1, is KAGVTQTPRYLIKTRGQQVTLSCSPISGHRSVSWYQQTPGQGLQFLFEYFSETQRNKGNFPGRFSGRQFSNSRSEMNVSTLELGDSALYLCASSLSGPTRDTEAFFGQGTRLTVV.

The chain is built from TRBV6-5 and TRBJ1-2, with TRBD1 identical over 9 bases. Germline V gene sequence: CDR1 MNHEY, CDR2 SVGAGI. The V gene end was trimmed by 6 bases and the J gene end by 8 bases; junction bases not matched to a gene: 13. The CDR3 spans 15 residues. The CDR3 DNA is TGTGCCAGCAGCACCGCCCAACAGGGGGCGAGGGGCTACACCTTC. It is translated as CASSTAQQGARGYTF.

This clone occurred a few times. V and J are TRBV5-1 and TRBJ1-1; unclear D gene. The ends were cut back, 0 bases at V and 6 bases at J, with 15 bases in the middle. Germline V lookup: CDR1 SGHRS, CDR2 YFSETQ. There are 15 residues in the CDR3. The CDR3 spells CASSLETPRRSEAFF. The CDR3 DNA is TGCGCCAGCAGCTTGGAGACGCCAAGAAGGTCTGAAGCTTTCTTT.

The V and J genes are TRBV19 and TRBJ2-5; 8 bases map to TRBD1. Germline V CDR1 and CDR2: LNHDA, SQIVND (reference sequence). The CDR3 consists of 16 residues. The ends lost 6 bases at V and 2 bases at J; junction bases unmatched: 11. CDR3 sequence reads: CASSLDGTGGQETQYF. The CDR3 nucleotides read TGTGCCAGTAGCCTCGATGGGACAGGCGGGCAAGAGACCCAGTACTTC.